This T cell receptor (beta chain) was sequenced in a study of Graves' ophthalmopathy and Graves' hyperthyroidism. Study-level points and caveats: The blood repertoire also included most expanded thyroid clonotypes above 0.001 frequency.

The study amplified TCR beta CDR3 regions using RNA transcripts. HTBI primers were used in a first-round RT-PCR, which preceded a second-round multiplex PCR. TCRdb used MiXCR to reprocess the multiplex PCR reads, holding one entry per CDR3 protein. The sample contains about 640,000 distinct CDR3 sequences, over 40% of which appear only once. As for this clonotype: Antigen specificity is unknown. A read error is possible here, since a much larger clone lies one base away.

The material sequenced was peripheral blood. This receptor was identified in an adult man with Graves' ophthalmopathy.

The CDR3 here is CSVGGDTGELLF. The CDR3 nucleotides are TGCAGCGTTGGCGGAGACACCGGGGAGCTGCTTTTT. This sequence joins TRBV29-1 and TRBJ2-2, with D perhaps TRBD2 (5 bases). Germline loops: CDR1 SQVTM, CDR2 ANQGSEA. The CDR3 covers 12 residues.